The rows below give T cell receptor beta chains drawn from one sample of a study of blood T cell repertoires in COVID-19. Data came from immunoSEQ multiplex PCR; TCRdb stores just in-frame clones and leaves some out. Altogether 30,000 to 45,000 clones are present, about three quarters being singletons, with the ten largest covering 2%. The sample comprised peripheral blood. The receptors come from a man in his sixties with active COVID-19. Both conserved end residues are trimmed from each CDR3.

v_gene	CDR3aa
TRBV18	ASSPGQQNEKLF
TRBV6-2/TRBV6-3	ASSYSSGRFTGELF
TRBV9	ASSVEQGLQTDTQY
TRBV29-1	SVAPGQWTKNIQY
TRBV7-8	ASSSGLIIYEQY
TRBV7-8	ASSLYTGGASYEQY
TRBV6-2/TRBV6-3	ASSYGQGWSGELF
TRBV4-3	ASSQEVRVIGNTIY
TRBV20-1	SASKSLSFQETQY
TRBV10-3	AISESTASSYNEQF
TRBV5-1	ASSLVADTEAF
TRBV7-9	ASSYSETQY
TRBV6-2/TRBV6-3	ASSTTTSGVYNEQF
TRBV5-1	ASSLERGEDTQY
TRBV9	ASSRGTDSYEQY
TRBV15	ATSPPGEGPYEQY
TRBV5-4	ASSLRDYYEQY
TRBV27	ASSGGLAQAF
TRBV30	AWSTSGGREQF
TRBV12-3/TRBV12-4	ASSLSGGVGYT
TRBV2	ASNRDRNTEAF
TRBV11-2	ASSHHRDKNTEAF
TRBV28	ASSLTGNYGYT
TRBV10-2	ASSEPGGTAQPQH
TRBV4-3	ASSQDRDYEQY
TRBV15	ATSRDLRDTQY
TRBV9	ASSPRGRTEETQY
TRBV5-4	ASSGRTSGGTEQY
TRBV6-1	ASSAPYGGRAADTQY
TRBV7-8	ASSLVGNPGQGRGYT
TRBV12-3/TRBV12-4	ASTLGKEQY
TRBV7-2	ASSLEGAYGNTIY
TRBV7-2	ASKLGGANVLT
TRBV7-2	ASSYTPGVSTEAF
TRBV12-3/TRBV12-4	ASTSGGSGYT
TRBV25-1	ASSEGLSGANVLT
TRBV9	ASSVDAGRNTEAF
TRBV11-2	ASSLVQGANIQY
TRBV6-6	ASSYSTGQGAKTQY
TRBV30	AWSPDRGPSPLH
TRBV20-1	SAPLDRGQY
TRBV4-1	ASSQTTGETQY
TRBV9	ASSVAPSGGPYEQY
TRBV7-2	ASSLDPSGGLNEQF
TRBV7-2	ASSQRTSGRESEQF
TRBV29-1	SVEPAPGVKNH
TRBV6-5	ASSYGQGRTEAF
TRBV30	AWSALTPNTEAF
TRBV19	ASTPGRNYGYT
TRBV5-1	ASSIQGAENTEAF